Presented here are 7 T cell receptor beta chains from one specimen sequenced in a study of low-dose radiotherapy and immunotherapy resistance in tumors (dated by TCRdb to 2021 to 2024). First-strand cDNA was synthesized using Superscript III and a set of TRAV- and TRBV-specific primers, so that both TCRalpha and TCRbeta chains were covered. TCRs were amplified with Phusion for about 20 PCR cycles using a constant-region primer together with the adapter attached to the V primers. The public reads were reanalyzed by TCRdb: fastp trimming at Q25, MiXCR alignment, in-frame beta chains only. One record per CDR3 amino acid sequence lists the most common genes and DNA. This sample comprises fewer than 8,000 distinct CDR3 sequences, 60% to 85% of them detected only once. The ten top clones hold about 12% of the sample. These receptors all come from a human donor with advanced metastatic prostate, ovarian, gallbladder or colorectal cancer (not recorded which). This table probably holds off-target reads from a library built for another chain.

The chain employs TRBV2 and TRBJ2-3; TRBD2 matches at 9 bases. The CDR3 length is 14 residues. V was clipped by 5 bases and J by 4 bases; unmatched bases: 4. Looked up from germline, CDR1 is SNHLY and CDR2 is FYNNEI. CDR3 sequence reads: CASSSAGGPDTQYF. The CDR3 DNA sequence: TGTGCCAGCAGTTCAGCGGGAGGTCCAGATACGCAGTATTTT. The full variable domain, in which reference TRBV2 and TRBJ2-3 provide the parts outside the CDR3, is EPEVTQTPSHQVTQMGQEVILRCVPISNHLYFYWYRQILGQKVEFLVSFYNNEISEKSEIFDDQFSVERPDGSNFTLKIRSTKLEDSAMYFCASSSAGGPDTQYFGPGTRLTVL.

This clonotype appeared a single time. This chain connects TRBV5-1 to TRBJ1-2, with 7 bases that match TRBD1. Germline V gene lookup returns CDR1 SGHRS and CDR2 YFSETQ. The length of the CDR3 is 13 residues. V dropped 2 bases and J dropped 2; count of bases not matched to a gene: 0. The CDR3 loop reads CASSFRGNYGYTF. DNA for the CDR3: TGCGCCAGCAGCTTCAGGGGGAACTATGGCTACACCTTC.

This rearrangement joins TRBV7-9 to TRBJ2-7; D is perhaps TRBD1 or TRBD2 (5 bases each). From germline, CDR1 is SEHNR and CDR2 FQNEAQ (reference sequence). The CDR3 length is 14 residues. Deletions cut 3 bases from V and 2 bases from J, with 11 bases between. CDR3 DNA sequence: TGTGCCAGCAGCTTCGGGACGGGGACCTACGAGCAGTACTTC. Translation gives CASSFGTGTYEQYF.

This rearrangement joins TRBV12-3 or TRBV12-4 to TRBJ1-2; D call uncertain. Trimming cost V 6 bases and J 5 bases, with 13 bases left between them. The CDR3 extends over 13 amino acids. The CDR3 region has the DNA TGTGCCAGCAGGTTGATCGCGAGATATGGCTACACCTTC. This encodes CASRLIARYGYTF.

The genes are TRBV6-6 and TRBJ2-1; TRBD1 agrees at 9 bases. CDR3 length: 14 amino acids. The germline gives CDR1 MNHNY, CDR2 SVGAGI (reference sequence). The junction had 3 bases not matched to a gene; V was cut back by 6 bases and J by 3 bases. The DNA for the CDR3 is TGTGCCAGCAGAGGGGACAGGGACTACAATGAGCAGTTCTTC. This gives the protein CASRGDRDYNEQFF.

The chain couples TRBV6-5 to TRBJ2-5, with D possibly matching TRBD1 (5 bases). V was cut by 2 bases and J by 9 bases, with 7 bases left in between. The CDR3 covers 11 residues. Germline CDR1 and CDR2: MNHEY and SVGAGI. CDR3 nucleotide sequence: TGTGCCAGCAGTTACCTAGGGGCCCAGTACTTC. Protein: CASSYLGAQYF.

The CDR3 DNA sequence: TGTGCCAGCACCCCCGGGCAGGGGGCCAGAGAGCAGTTCTTC. Its translation: CASTPGQGAREQFF. The chain combines TRBV3-1 with TRBJ2-1; 8 positions match TRBD1. The CDR3 spans 14 residues. Germline CDR1 LGHDT, CDR2 YNNKEL (reference sequence). The V segment lost 7 bases and the J segment 10 bases; nucleotides outside the gene matches: 12.